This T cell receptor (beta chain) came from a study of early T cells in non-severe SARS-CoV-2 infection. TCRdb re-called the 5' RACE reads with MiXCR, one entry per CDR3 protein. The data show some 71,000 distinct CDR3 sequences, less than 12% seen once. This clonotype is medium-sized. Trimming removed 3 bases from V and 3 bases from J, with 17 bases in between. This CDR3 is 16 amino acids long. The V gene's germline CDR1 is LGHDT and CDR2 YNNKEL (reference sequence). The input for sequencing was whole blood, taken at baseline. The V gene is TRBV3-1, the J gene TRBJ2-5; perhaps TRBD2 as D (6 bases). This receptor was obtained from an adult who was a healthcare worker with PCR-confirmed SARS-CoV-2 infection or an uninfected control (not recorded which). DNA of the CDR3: TGTGCCAGCAGCCACAAAAACCTAGCGAAAGAAGAGACCCAGTACTTC. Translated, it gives CASSHKNLAKEETQYF.